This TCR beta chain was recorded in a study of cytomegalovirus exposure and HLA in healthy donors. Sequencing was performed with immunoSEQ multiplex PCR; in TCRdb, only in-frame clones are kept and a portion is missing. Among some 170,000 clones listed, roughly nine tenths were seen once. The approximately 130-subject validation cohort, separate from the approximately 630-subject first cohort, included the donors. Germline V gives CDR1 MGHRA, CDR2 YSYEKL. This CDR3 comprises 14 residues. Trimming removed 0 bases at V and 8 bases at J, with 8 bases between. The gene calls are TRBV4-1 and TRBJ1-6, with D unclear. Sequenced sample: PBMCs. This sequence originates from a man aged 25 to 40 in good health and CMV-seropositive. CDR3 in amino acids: CASSQEGPYSPLHF. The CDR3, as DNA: TGCGCCAGCAGCCAAGAGGGTCCTTATTCACCCCTCCACTTT.